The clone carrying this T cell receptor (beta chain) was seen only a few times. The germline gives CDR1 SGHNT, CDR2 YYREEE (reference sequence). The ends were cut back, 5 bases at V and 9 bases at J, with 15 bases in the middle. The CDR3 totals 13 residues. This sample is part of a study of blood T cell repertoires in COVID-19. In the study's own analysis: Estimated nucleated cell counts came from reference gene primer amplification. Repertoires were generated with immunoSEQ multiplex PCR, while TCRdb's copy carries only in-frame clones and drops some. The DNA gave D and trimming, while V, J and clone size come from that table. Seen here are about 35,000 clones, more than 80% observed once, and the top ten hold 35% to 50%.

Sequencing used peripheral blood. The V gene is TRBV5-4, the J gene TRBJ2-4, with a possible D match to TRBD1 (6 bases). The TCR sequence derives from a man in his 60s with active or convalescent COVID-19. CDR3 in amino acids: CASSSKTGSIQYF. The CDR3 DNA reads TGTGCCAGCAGTTCGAAAACAGGGAGCATTCAGTACTTC.